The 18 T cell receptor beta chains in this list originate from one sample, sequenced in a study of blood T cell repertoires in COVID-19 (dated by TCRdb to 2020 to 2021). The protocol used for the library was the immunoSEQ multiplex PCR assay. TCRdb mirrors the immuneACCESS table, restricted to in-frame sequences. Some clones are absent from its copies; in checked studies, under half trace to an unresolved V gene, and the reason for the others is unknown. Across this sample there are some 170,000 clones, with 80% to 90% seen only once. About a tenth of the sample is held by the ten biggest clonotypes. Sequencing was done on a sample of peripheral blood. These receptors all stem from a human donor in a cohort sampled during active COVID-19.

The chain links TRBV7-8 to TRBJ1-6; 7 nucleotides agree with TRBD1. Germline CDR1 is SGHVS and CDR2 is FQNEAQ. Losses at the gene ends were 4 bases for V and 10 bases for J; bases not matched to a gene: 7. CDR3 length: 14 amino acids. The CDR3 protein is CASSSGTVDSPLHF. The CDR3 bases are TGTGCCAGCAGCTCCGGGACAGTCGACTCACCCCTCCACTTT.

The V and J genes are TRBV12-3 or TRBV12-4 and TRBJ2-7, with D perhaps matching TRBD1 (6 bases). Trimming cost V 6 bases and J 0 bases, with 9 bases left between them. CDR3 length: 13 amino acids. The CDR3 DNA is TGTGCCAGCAGGGGGGCCGACTCCTACGAGCAGTACTTC. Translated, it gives CASRGADSYEQYF.

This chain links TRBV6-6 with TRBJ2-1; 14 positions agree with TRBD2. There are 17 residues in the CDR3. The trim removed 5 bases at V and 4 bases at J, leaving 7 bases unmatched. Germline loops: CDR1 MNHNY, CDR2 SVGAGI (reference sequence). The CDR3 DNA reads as TGTGCCAGCAGTCCTACCCGGACTAGCGGGGGGTACAATGAGCAGTTCTTC. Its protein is CASSPTRTSGGYNEQFF.

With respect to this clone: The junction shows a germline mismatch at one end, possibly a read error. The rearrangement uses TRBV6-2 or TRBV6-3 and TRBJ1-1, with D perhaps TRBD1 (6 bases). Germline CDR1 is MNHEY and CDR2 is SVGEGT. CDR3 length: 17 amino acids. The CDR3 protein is CASSYSTKGTPGKLSLF. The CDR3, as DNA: TGTGCCAGCAGTTACTCGACGAAGGGGACACCGGGTAAATTAAGTTTATTT.

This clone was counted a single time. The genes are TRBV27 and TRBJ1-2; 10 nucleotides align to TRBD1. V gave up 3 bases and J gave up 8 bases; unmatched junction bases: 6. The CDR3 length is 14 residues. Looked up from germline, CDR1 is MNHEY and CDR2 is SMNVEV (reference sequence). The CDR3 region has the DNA TGTGCCAGCAGTTTTTGGGACAGGGGTGGCGGCTACACCTTC. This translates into CASSFWDRGGGYTF.

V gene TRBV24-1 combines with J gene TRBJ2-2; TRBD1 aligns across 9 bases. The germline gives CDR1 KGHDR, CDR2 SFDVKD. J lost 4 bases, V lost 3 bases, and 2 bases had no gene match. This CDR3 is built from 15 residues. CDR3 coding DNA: TGTGCCACCAGTGATGGGACAGGGCTCACCGGGGAGCTGTTTTTT. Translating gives CATSDGTGLTGELFF.

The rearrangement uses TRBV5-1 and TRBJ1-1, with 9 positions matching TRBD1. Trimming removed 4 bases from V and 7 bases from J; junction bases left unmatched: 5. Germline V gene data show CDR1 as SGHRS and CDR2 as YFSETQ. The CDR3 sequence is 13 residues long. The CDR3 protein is CASSPGQGNEAFF. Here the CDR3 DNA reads TGCGCCAGCAGCCCGGGACAGGGCAATGAAGCTTTCTTT. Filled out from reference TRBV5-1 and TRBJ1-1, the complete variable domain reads KAGVTQTPRYLIKTRGQQVTLSCSPISGHRSVSWYQQTPGQGLQFLFEYFSETQRNKGNFPGRFSGRQFSNSRSEMNVSTLELGDSALYLCASSPGQGNEAFFGQGTRLTVV.

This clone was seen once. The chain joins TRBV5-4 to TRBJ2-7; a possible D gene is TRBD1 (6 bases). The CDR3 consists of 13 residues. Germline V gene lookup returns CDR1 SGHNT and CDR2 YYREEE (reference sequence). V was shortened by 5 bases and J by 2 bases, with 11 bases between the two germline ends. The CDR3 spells CASSHDRTYEQYF. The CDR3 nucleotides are TGTGCCAGCAGTCATGACAGGACCTACGAGCAGTACTTC.

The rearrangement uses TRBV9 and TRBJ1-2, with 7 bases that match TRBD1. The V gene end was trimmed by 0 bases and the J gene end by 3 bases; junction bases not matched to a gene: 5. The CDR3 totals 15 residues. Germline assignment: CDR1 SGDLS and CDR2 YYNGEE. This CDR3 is CASSVAGTDDYGYTF. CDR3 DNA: TGTGCCAGCAGCGTAGCGGGGACAGATGACTATGGCTACACCTTC.

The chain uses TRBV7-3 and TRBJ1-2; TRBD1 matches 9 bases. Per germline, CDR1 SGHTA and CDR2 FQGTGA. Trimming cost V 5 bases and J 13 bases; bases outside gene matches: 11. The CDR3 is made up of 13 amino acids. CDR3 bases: TGTGCCAGCAGCATGGACAGGGGCTCAGGCGTCACCTTC. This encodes CASSMDRGSGVTF.

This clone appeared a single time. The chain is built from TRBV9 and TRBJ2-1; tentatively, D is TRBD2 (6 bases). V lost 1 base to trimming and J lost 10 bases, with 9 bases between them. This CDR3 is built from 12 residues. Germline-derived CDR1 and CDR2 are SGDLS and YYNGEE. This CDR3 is CASSVSGREQFF. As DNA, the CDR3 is TGTGCCAGCAGCGTAAGCGGGCGGGAGCAGTTCTTC.

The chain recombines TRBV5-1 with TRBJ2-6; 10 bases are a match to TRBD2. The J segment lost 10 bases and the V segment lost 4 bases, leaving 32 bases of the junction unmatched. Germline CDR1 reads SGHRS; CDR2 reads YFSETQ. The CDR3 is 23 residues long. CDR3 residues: CASSRTSGKGELSGWVLVNVLTF. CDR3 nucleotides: TGCGCCAGCAGCCGGACTAGCGGAAAAGGAGAACTCTCTGGTTGGGTACTGGTGAACGTCCTGACTTTC.

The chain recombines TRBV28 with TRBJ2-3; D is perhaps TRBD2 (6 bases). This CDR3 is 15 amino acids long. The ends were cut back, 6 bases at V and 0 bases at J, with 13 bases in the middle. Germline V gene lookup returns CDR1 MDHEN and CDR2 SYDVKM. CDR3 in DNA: TGTGCCAGCAGGGCCGGGACTTATAGCACAGATACGCAGTATTTT. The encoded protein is CASRAGTYSTDTQYF.

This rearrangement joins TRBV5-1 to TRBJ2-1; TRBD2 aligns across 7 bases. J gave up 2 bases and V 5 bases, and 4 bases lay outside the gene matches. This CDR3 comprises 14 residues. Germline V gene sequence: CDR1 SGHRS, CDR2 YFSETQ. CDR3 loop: CASRGGDPYNEQFF. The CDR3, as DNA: TGCGCCAGCAGGGGGGGGGACCCCTACAATGAGCAGTTCTTC.

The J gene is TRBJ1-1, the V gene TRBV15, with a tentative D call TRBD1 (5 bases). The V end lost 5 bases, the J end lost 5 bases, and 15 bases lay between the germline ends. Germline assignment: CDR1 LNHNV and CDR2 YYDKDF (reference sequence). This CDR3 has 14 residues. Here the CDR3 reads CATSRLGGGTEAFF. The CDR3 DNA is TGTGCCACCAGCCGCCTCGGGGGGGGGACTGAAGCTTTCTTT.

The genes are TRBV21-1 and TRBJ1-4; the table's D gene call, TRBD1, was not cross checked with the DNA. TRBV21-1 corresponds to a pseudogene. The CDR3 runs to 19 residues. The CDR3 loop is CASSKEGRGVWVTNEKLFF. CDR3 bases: TGTGCCAGCAGCAAAGAGGGCAGGGGGGTATGGGTAACTAATGAAAAACTGTTTTTT.

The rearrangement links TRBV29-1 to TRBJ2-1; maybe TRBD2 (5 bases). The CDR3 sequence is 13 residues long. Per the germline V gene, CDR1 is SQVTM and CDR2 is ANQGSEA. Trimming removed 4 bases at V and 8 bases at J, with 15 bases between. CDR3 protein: CSVGWTDTDEQFF. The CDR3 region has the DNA TGCAGCGTTGGGTGGACTGATACCGATGAGCAGTTCTTC.

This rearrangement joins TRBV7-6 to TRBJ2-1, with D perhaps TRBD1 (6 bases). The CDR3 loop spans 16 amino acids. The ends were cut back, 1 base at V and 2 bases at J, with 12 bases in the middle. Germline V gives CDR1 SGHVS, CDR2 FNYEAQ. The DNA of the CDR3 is TGTGCCAGCAGCTTAGTCAGGGGAGTTCCCTACAATGAGCAGTTCTTC. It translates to CASSLVRGVPYNEQFF.